The clone carrying this T cell receptor beta chain was seen only a few times. The antigen is unknown. Used for diagnoses were clinical symptoms, serum thyroxine and TRAb, thyroid ultrasound and orbital computed tomography. This entry comes from a study of T cells in Graves' hyperthyroidism and ophthalmopathy. The study's findings and limits: Before onset, ophthalmopathy was predicted by the model a median about 6.2 months earlier.

The CDR3 has 18 amino acids. CDR1 SNHLY and CDR2 FYNNEI come from the germline V gene. V lost 5 bases, J lost 2 bases, and 23 bases lay in between. Amplification targeted TCR beta CDR3 regions from RNA transcripts. TCR CDR3 regions were first amplified by RT-PCR with HTBI primers. A single record per CDR3 protein comes from TCRdb applying MiXCR to the multiplex PCR reads. Of about 270,000 distinct CDR3 sequences in the sample, roughly 22% are singletons; the top ten hold around 64%. This chain uses TRBV2 with TRBJ2-3; a weak D match, TRBD2 (7 bases). The receptor was derived from a man younger than 40 with Graves' ophthalmopathy. Specimen: blood. The CDR3 is CASSPGGPGVGHTDTQYF. As DNA, the CDR3 is TGTGCCAGCAGTCCGGGGGGCCCGGGGGTTGGGCACACAGATACGCAGTATTTT.